A single T cell receptor (beta chain) is shown here with its context. Its antigen remains unidentified. One end of the junction does not line up with germline, which may come from a read error. The data belong to a study of T cells in localized non-small cell lung cancer. Study findings and constraints: Tumor trailed uninvolved adjacent lung in T cell clonality, which peaked there. The appearance of a median about 62 of the top 100 tumor clones was seen in adjacent lung.

In germline, CDR1 is LGHNA, CDR2 YSLEER. CDR3 length: 12 amino acids. The assay was immunoSEQ multiplex PCR, and TCRdb's table has in-frame clones only and misses some. This sample has 75,000 to 80,000 clones, with around 81% found just once. The sample in question was peripheral blood, obtained before any cancer treatment. The sequence derives from an older female donor with stage I lung adenocarcinoma. This sequence joins TRBV4-3 and TRBJ1-1, with D maybe TRBD1 (5 bases). The CDR3 loop reads CASGHPGFEAFF. The CDR3 DNA follows: TGCGCCAGCGGCCACCCAGGGTTTGAAGCTTTCTTT.